This T cell receptor beta chain was sequenced in a study of prognosis after radiotherapy for stage I lung cancer. This clonotype was observed a few times. A far larger clone is one base from this, pointing to a likely read error. From genomic DNA, two-round multiplex PCR was used to amplify TCR beta CDR3. First-round PCR employed TRBV- and TRBJ-specific primers for each gene. TCRdb processed the multiplex PCR reads anew with MiXCR; each CDR3 protein has one entry. Of under 20,000 distinct CDR3 sequences listed, 45% to 50% are singletons. This CDR3 is built from 16 residues. Germline lookup yields CDR1 MNHNS and CDR2 SASEGT.

Here the sequenced sample was PBMCs, taken before or after stereotactic body radiation therapy (not recorded which). The sequence came from a donor over 45 with non-small cell lung cancer. This chain links TRBV6-1 with TRBJ2-4; TRBD1 aligns across 9 bases. The J call may be in error: the DNA end matches TRBJ2-1 better. CDR3 in DNA: TGTGCCAGCAGCCCCATCCCCGGACAGGGGCGGAATGGGCAGTTCTTC. Protein product: CASSPIPGQGRNGQFF.